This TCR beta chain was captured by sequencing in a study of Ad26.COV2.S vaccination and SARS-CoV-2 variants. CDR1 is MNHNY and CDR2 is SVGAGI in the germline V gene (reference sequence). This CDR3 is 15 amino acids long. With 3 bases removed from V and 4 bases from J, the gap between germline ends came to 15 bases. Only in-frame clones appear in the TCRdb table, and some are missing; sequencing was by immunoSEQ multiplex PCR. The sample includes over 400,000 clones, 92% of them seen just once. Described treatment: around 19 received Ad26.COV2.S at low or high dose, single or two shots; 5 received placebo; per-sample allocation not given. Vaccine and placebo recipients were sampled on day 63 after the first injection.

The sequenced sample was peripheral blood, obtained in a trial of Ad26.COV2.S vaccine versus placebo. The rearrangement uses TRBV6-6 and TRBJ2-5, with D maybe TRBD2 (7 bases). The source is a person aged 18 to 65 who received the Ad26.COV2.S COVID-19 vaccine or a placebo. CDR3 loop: CASSYARGGTETQYF. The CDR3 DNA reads TGTGCCAGCAGTTATGCAAGGGGGGGGACAGAGACCCAGTACTTC.